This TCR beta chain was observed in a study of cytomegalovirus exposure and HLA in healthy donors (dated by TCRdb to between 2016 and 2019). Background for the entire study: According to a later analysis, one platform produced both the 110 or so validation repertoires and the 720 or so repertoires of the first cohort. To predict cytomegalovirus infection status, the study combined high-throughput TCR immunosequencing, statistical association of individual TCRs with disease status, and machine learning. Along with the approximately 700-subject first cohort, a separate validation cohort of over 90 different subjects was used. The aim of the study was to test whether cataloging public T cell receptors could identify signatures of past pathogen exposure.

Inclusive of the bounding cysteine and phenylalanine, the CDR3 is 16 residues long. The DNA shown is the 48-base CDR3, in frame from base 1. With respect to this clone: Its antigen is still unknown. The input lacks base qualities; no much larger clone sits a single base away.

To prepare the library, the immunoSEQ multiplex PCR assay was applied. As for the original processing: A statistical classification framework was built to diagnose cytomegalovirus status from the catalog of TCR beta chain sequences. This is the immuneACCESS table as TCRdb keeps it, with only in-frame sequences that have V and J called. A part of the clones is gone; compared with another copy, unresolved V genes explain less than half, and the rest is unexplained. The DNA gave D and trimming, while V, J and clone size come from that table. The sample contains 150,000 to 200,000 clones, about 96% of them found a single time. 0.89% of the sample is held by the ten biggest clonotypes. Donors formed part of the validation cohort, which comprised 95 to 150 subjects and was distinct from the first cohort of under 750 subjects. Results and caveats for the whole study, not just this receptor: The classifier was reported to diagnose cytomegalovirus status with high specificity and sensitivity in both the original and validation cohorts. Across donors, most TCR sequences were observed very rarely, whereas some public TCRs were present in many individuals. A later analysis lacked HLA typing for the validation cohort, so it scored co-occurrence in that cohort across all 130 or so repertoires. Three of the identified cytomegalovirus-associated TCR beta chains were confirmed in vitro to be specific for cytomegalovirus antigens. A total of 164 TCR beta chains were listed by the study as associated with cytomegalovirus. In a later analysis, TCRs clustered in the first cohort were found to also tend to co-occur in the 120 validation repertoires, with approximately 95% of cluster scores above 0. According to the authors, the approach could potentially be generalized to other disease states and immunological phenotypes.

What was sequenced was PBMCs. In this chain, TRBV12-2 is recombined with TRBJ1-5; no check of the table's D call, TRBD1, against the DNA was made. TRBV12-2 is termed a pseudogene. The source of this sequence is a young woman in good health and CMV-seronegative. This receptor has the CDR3 CASRLPLTGPGQPQHF. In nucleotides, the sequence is TGTGCAAGTCGCTTACCTCTAACAGGGCCAGGTCAGCCCCAGCATTTT.